This TCR beta chain was sequenced for a study of beta chain features in type 1 diabetes. The study reverse transcribed the entire isolated RNA, so it sequenced expressed TCRB transcripts. Repertoires were generated with immunoSEQ multiplex PCR, while TCRdb's copy carries only in-frame clones and drops some. In the table there are about 300,000 clones, 8% of which are singletons. This CDR3 is built from 16 residues. V was pared by 4 bases and J by 3 bases, with 6 bases of the junction left unmatched. Germline lookup yields CDR1 SGHNT and CDR2 YYREEE (reference sequence). The table lists this clone with a few counts. Its cognate antigen is unknown. Study-wide results and limits: There was a possibility that cDNA sequencing over-represented cells with high TCR expression.

The sequenced sample consisted of central memory CD4+ T cells from blood. This TCR derives from a woman aged 18-29 years in good health. This sequence joins TRBV5-4 and TRBJ2-2; 10 nucleotides line up with TRBD2. CDR3 sequence (DNA): TGTGCCAGCAGCGAGCGGGGGGGCCGGGACACCGGGGAGCTGTTTTTT. This gives the protein CASSERGGRDTGELFF.